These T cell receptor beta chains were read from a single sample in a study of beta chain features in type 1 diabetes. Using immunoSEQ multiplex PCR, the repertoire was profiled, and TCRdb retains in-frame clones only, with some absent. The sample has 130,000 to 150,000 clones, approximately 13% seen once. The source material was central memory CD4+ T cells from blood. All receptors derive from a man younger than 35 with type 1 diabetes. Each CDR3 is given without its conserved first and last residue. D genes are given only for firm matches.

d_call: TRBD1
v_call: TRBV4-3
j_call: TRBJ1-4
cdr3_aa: ASSHPDRDNEKLF

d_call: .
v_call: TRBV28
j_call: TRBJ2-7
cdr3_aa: ASISGAGPYEQY

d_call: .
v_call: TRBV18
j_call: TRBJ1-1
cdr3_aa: ASSPQRLGENTEAF

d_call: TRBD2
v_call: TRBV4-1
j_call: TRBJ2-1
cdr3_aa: ASSQETSGRPYNEQF

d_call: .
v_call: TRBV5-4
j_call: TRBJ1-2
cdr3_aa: ASSLDLQLNYGYT

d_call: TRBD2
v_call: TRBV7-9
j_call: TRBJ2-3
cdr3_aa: ASSSRLAGGQGTQY

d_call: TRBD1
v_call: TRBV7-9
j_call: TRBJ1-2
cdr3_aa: ASSQGQGSYGYT

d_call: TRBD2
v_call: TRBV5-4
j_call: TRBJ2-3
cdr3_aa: ASSWSPSGGATDTQY

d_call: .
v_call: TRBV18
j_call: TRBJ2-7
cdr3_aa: ASSPGPPYEQY

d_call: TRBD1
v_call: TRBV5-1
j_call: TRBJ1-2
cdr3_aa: ASSFTPDRVEHGYT

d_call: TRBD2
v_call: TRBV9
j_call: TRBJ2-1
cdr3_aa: ASSPPGAGGLRDNEQF

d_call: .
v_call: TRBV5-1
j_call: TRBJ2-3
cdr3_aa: ASSLDGEVDTQY

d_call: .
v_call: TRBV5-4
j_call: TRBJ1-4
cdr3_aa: ASSRTAIGNEKLF

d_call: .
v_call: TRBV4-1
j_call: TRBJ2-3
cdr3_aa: ASSQDGVGTDTQY

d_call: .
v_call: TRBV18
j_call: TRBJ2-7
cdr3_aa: ASSPQVPEQGEQY

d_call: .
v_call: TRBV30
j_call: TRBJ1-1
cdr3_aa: AWSVIGREAF

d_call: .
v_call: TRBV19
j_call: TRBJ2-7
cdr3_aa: ASEGESSYEQY

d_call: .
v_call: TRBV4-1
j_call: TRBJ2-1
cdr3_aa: ASSQSGLRDYNEQF

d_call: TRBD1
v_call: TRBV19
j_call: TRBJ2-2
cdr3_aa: ASSMWDRGLGTGELF

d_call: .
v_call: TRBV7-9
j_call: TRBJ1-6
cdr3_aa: ASSSGFGRQVNSPLH

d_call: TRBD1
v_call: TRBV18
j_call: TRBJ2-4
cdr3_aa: ASSLDRVKNIQY

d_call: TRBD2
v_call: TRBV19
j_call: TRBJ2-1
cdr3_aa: ASSKVAGGGNEQF

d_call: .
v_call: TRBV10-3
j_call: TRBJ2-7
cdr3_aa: AISESANEQY

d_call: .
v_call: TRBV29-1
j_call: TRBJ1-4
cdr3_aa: SAGPGTNEKLF

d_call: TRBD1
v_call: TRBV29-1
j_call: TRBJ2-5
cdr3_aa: SVARGTGGQETQY

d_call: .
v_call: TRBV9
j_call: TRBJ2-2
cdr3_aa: ASSVGSTGELF

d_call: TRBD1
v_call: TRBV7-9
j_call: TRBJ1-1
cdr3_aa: ASDDRVAEAF

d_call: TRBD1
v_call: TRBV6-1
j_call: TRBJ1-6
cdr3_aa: ASRTSGTGNSPLH

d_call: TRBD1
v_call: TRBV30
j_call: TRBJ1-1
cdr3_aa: AWSTPSGQGNTEAF

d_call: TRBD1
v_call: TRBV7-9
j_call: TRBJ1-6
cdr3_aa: ASSSTGTGGSPLH

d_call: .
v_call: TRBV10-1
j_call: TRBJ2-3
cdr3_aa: ASSEGAGATDTQY

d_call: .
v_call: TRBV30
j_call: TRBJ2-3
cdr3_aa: AWSLAGAFTDTQY

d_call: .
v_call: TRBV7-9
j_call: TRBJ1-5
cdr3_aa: ASSLDYQPQH

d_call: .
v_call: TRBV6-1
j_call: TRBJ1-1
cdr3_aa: ASKEQRRNTEAF

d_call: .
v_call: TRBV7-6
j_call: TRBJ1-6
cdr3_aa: ASSPAQGRVVSPLH

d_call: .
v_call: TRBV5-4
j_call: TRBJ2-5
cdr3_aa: ASSLQGPQETQY

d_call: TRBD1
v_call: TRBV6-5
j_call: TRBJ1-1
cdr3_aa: ASSYRDRGMNTEAF

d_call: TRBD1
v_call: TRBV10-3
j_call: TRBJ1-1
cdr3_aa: AISPTGTLNTEAF

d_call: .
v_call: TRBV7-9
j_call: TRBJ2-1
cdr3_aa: ASSLVDGGYNEQF

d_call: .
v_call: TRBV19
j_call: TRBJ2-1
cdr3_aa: ASSPPGSNNEQF

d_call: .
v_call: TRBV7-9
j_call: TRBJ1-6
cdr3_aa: ASSLIGIEDSPLH

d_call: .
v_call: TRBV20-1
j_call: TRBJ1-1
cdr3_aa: SASTNTEAF

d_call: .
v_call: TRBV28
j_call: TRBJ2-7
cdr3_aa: ASSLWRTDGRDEQY

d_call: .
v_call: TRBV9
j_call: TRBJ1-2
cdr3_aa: ASSVEERYGYT

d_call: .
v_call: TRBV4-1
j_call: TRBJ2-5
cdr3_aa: ASSQEPEVLTQY

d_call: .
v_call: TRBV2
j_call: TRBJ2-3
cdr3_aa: ASSYLAGSDTQY

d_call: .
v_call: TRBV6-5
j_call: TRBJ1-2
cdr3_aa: ASSYSSHGNYGYT

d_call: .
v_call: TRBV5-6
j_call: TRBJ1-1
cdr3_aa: ASSDRTVLNTEAF

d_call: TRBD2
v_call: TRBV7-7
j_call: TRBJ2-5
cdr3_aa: ASSRTSGEAQY

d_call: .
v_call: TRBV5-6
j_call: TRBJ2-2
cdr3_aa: ASSSTRKNTGELF

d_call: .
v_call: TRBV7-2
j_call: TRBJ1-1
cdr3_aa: ASSLLGGDTEAF

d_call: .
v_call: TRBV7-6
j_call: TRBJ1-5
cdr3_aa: ASSPNSNQPQH

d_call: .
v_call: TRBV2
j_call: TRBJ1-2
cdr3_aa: ASRGAYNYGYT

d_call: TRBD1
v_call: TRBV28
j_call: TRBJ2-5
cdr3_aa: ASSPGQGQRETQY

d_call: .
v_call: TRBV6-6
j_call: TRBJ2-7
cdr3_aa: ASSPGTDQGQY